This record looks at one T cell receptor beta chain sequence and its context. What it binds is not known. In each case, RNA was isolated and then reverse transcribed into cDNA as the sequencing template. Libraries were prepared by immunoSEQ multiplex PCR; TCRdb keeps only in-frame clonotypes and omits some of them. The sample contains some 100,000 clones, around two fifths of which appear only once. The entry originates in a study of CD8+ T cells in alopecia areata. Looking at the study overall: A 6-month off-drug phase came after tofacitinib, which had lasted 6 to 18 months.

General study results and limits: Sequencing of scalp samples also includes resident alphabeta T cells from normal skin. Lesional scalp, notably in alopecia totalis/universalis, had clonality above that of normal scalp.

Trimming cost V 6 bases and J 4 bases, with 15 bases left between them. The CDR3 extends over 14 amino acids. Germline loops: CDR1 SGHVS, CDR2 FQNEAQ. Those with alopecia areata gave lesional scalp punch biopsies and peripheral blood. The sequence was collected from a human donor with alopecia areata. The rearrangement joins TRBV7-8 to TRBJ1-1; the D gene is possibly TRBD1 (5 bases). Sequencing was done on a sample of CD4+ T cells sorted from blood. The CDR3 region has the DNA TGTGCCAGCAGTCGAGGGCACGGGGGCACTGAAGCTTTCTTT. This codes for CASSRGHGGTEAFF.